This T cell receptor beta chain was obtained from a study of T cell responses to AZD1222 COVID-19 vaccine. The junction had 7 bases not matched to a gene; V was cut back by 3 bases and J by 9 bases. CDR1 and CDR2 (germline): LGHDT, YNNKEL (reference sequence). The CDR3 length is 15 residues. The data were produced by immunoSEQ multiplex PCR, yet TCRdb's version contains in-frame clones alone and is incomplete. This table has about 68,000 clones, 88% appearing once. Sequencing used peripheral blood, obtained on day 0 of AZD1222 vaccination. This chain joins TRBV3-1 (or the pseudogene TRBV3-2) and TRBJ1-6; 8 nucleotides agree with TRBD1. The clonotype comes from an adult in good health. The CDR3 DNA reads as TGTGCCAGCAGCCACCCGACAGGGGCGAGTTCACCCCTCCACTTT. This sequence encodes CASSHPTGASSPLHF.